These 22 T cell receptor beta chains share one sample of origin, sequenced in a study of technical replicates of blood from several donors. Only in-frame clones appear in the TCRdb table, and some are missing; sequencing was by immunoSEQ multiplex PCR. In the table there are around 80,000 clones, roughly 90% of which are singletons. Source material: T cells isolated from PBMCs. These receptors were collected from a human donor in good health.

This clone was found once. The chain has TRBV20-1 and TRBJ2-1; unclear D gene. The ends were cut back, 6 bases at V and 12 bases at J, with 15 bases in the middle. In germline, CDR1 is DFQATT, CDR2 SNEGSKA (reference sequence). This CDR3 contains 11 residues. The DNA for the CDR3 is TGCAGTGCCCCCGGTGTGTCTGGGCAGTTCTTC. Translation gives CSAPGVSGQFF.

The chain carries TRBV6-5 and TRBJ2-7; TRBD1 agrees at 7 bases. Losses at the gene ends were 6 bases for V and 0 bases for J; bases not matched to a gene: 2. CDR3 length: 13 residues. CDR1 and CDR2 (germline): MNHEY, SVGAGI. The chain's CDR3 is CASRRDSSYEQYF. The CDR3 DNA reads TGTGCCAGCAGGAGGGACAGCTCCTACGAGCAGTACTTC.

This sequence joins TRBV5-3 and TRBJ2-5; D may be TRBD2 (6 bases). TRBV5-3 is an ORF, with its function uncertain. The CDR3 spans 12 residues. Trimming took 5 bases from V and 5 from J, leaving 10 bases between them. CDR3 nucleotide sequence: TGTGCCAGAAGGAGGGCGGGGGAGACCCAGTACTTC. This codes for CARRRAGETQYF.

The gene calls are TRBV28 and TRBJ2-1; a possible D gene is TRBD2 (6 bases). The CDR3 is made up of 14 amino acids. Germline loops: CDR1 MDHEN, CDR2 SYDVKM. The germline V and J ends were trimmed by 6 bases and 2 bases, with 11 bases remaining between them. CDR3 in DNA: TGTGCCAGCAGCCTTCTAGCGCCCTACAATGAGCAGTTCTTC. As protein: CASSLLAPYNEQFF. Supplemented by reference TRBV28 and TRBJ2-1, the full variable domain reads DVKVTQSSRYLVKRTGEKVFLECVQDMDHENMFWYRQDPGLGLRLIYFSYDVKMKEKGDIPEGYSVSREKKERFSLILESASTNQTSMYLCASSLLAPYNEQFFGPGTRLTVL.

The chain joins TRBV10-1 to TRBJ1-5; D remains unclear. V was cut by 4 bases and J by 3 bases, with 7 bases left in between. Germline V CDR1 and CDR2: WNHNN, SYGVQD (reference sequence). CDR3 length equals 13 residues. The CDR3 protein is CASSGDINQPQHF. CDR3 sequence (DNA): TGCGCCAGCAGTGGAGACATCAATCAGCCCCAGCATTTT.

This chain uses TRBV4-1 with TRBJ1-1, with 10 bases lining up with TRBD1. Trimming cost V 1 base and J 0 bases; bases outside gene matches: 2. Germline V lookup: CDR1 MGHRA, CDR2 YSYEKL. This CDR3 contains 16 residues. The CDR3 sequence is CASSQGTGGLNTEAFF. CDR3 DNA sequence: TGCGCCAGCAGCCAAGGGACAGGGGGACTGAACACTGAAGCTTTCTTT.

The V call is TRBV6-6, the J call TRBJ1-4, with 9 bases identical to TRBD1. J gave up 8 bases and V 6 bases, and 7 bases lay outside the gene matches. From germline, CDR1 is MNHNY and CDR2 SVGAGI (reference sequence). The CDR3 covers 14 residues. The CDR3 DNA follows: TGTGCCAGCAGAGCTCCGGGACAGGGAGAAAAACTGTTTTTT. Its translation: CASRAPGQGEKLFF.

The CDR3 DNA sequence: TGTGCCAGCAGCTACCGGGACTTCGCCTACGAGCAGTACTTC. Its protein product is CASSYRDFAYEQYF. The V and J genes are TRBV5-6 and TRBJ2-7; D is perhaps TRBD2 (6 bases). V lost 3 bases, J lost 2 bases, and 12 bases lay in between. Germline lookup yields CDR1 SGHDT and CDR2 YYEEEE. The CDR3 loop spans 14 amino acids.

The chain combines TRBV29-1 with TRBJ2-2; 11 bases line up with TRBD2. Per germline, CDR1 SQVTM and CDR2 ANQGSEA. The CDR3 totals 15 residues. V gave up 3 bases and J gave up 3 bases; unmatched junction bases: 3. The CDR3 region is CSVDSGRAYTGELFF. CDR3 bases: TGCAGCGTTGATAGCGGGAGGGCATACACCGGGGAGCTGTTTTTT.

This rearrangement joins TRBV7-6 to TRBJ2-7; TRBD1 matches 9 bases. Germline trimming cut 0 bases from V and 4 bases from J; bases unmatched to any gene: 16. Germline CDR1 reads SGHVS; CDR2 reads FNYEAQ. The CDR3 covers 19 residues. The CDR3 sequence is CASSLASGQGSSGDYEQYF. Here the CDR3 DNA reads TGTGCCAGCAGCTTAGCATCGGGACAGGGCTCCTCGGGGGATTACGAGCAGTACTTC.

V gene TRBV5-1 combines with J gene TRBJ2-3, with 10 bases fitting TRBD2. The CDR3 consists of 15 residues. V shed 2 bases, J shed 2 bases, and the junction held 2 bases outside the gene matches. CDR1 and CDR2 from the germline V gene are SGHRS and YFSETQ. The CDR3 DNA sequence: TGCGCCAGCAGCTTACTAGCGGGGCTCACAGATACGCAGTATTTT. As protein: CASSLLAGLTDTQYF.

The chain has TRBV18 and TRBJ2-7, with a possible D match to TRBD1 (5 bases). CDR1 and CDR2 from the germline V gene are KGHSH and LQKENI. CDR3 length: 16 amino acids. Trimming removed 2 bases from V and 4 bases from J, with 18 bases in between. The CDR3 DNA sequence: TGTGCCAGCTCACCAAGTACGCGTCAGGGCCCATACGAGCAGTACTTC. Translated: CASSPSTRQGPYEQYF.

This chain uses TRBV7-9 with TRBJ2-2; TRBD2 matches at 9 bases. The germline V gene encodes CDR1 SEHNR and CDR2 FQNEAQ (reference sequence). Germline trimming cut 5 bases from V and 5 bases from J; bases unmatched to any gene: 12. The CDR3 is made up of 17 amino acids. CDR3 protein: CASSNPMAGGRTGELFF. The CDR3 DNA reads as TGTGCCAGCAGCAATCCCATGGCGGGAGGGCGGACCGGGGAGCTGTTTTTT.

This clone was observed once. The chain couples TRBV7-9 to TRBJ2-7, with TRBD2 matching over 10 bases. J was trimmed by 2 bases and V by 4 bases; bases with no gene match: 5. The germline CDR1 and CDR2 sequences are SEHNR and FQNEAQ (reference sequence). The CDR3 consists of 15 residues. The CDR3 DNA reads TGTGCCAGCAGCTACGGACTAGCGGTCCCCTACGAGCAGTACTTC. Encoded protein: CASSYGLAVPYEQYF.

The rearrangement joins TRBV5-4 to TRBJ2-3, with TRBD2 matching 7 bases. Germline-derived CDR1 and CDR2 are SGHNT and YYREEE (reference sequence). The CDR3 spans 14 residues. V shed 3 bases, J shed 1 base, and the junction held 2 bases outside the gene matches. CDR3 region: CASSWTSGTDTQYF. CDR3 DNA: TGTGCCAGCAGCTGGACTAGTGGCACAGATACGCAGTATTTT.

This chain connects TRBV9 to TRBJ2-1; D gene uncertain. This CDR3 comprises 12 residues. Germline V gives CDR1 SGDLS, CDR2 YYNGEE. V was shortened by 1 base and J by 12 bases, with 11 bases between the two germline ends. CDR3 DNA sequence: TGTGCCAGCAGCGTATCACGGTCTTGGCAGTTCTTC. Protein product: CASSVSRSWQFF.

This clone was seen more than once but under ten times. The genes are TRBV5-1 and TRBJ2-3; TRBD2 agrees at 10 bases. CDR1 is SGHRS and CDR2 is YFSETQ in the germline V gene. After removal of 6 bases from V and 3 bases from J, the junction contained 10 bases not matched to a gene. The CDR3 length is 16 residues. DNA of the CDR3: TGCGCCAGCAACGGGGAAGCGGGAGGGGATACAGATACGCAGTATTTT. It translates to CASNGEAGGDTDTQYF. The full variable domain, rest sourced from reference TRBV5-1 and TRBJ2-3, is KAGVTQTPRYLIKTRGQQVTLSCSPISGHRSVSWYQQTPGQGLQFLFEYFSETQRNKGNFPGRFSGRQFSNSRSEMNVSTLELGDSALYLCASNGEAGGDTDTQYFGPGTRLTVL.

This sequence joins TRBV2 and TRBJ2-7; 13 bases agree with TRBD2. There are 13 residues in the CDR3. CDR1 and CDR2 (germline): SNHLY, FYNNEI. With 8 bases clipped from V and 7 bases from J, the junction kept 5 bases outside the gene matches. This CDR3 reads CASLGLAGKEQYF. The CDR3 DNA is TGTGCCAGCTTGGGACTAGCGGGAAAAGAGCAGTACTTC.

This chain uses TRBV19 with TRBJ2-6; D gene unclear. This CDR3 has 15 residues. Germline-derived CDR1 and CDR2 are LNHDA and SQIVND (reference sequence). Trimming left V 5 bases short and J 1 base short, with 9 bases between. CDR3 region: CASSLPSSGANVLTF. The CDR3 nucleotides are TGTGCCAGTAGTTTGCCTAGTTCTGGGGCCAACGTCCTGACTTTC.

The CDR3: CASSPLLDRGVSTIYF. CDR3 in DNA: TGTGCCAGCAGTCCCCTCCTCGACAGGGGGGTCTCGACCATATATTTT. The V call is TRBV27, the J call TRBJ1-3, with 9 nucleotides matching TRBD1. CDR1 and CDR2 from the germline V gene are MNHEY and SMNVEV (reference sequence). CDR3 length equals 16 residues. V trimming: 5 bases; J trimming: 10 bases; junction bases outside the gene matches: 15.

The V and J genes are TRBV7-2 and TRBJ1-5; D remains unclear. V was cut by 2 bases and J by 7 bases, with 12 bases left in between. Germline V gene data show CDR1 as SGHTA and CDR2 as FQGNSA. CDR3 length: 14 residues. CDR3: CASSLPEGRQPQHF. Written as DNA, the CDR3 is TGTGCCAGCAGCTTACCGGAGGGAAGACAGCCCCAGCATTTT.

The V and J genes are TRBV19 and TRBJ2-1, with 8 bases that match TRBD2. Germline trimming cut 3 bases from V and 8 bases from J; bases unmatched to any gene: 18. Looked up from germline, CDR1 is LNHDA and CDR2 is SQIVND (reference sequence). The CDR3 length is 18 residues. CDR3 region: CASSIFRGPGLVGDEQFF. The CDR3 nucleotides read TGTGCCAGTAGTATTTTCAGAGGGCCGGGACTAGTCGGGGATGAGCAGTTCTTC. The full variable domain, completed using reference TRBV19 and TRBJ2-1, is DGGITQSPKYLFRKEGQNVTLSCEQNLNHDAMYWYRQDPGQGLRLIYYSQIVNDFQKGDIAEGYSVSREKKESFPLTVTSAQKNPTAFYLCASSIFRGPGLVGDEQFFGPGTRLTVL.